Detailed here is one T cell receptor beta chain. From germline, CDR1 is SGHVS and CDR2 FQNEAQ. The CDR3 is 15 amino acids. With the 5' RACE reads reprocessed, TCRdb shows one record per CDR3 protein and no DNA. Across about 260,000 distinct CDR3 sequences, the top ten clones capture approximately 0.39% of the sample. This sample is drawn from a study of T cells expressing NK-cell markers. Study at large: Seven of the eight sequenced donors were HCMV-seropositive; one was seronegative.

This rearrangement joins TRBV7-8 to TRBJ1-2; the TCRdb D gene call, TRBD1, has no DNA to confirm it. The sequenced material came from blood T cells: a sorted CD56 or NKG2C T cell subset, CD4+ or CD8+ T cells, or bulk PBMC T cells (not recorded which). The receptor comes from a young man in good health. The CDR3 spells CASSLAWGTANGYTF.